One and the same sample provided the 17 T cell receptor beta chains below, sequenced in a study of post-analysis software for immune sequencing data. Study-level points and caveats: Patients used roughly five TRBV segments, including TRBV5-6, TRBV5-1 and TRBV20-1, more often than controls.

Their antigen targets remain unknown. The library was made from cDNA and included unique molecular identifiers. A single record per CDR3 protein comes from TCRdb applying MiXCR to the PCR reads. The sample yields over 300,000 distinct CDR3 sequences, around a third seen once. The sample comprised blood. The receptors shown here come from a girl between 10 and 17 years old with multiple sclerosis.

The gene calls are TRBV4-1 and TRBJ1-5; D possibly corresponds to TRBD1 (6 bases). The germline CDR1 and CDR2 sequences are MGHRA and YSYEKL. Deletions cut 6 bases from V and 4 bases from J, with 13 bases between. The CDR3 is made up of 14 amino acids. CDR3 amino acids: CASSRQGQNQPQHF. CDR3 DNA sequence: TGCGCCAGCAGTCGCCAGGGGCAAAATCAGCCCCAGCATTTT.

This clonotype was detected only a few times. This chain uses TRBV30 with TRBJ2-7; D is uncertain. Trimming shortened V by 1 base and J by 5 bases, and 12 bases separated the two germline ends. The germline CDR1 and CDR2 sequences are GTSNPN and SVGIG (reference sequence). The CDR3 sequence is 13 residues long. The CDR3 loop is CAWSGPASHEQYF. CDR3 bases: TGTGCCTGGAGTGGTCCTGCTTCCCACGAGCAGTACTTC. The variable domain in full, with the rest retrieved from reference TRBV30 and TRBJ2-7, is SQTIHQWPATLVQPVGSPLSLECTVEGTSNPNLYWYRQAAGRGLQLLFYSVGIGQISSEVPQNLSASRPQDRQFILSSKKLLLSDSGFYLCAWSGPASHEQYFGPGTRLTVT.

For this clonotype: The junction differs from germline at one of its ends, possibly a read error. The rearrangement links TRBV27 to TRBJ2-1; a weak D match, TRBD1 (6 bases). Germline V gene data show CDR1 as MNHEY and CDR2 as SMNVEV (reference sequence). This CDR3 is built from 15 residues. As DNA, the CDR3 is TGTGCCGGCAGTTTCGTTCGTCGGCAGGGGAGAGTTGAGTTCTTC. Protein sequence: CAGSFVRRQGRVEFF.

This chain joins TRBV28 and TRBJ2-6; no clear D gene. The CDR3 is made up of 14 amino acids. CDR1 is MDHEN and CDR2 is SYDVKM in the germline V gene. Trimming removed 8 bases from V and 0 bases from J, with 8 bases in between. CDR3 DNA: TGTGCCAGCTTTCCCTCCTCTGGGGCCAACGTCCTGACTTTC. Amino acids: CASFPSSGANVLTF.

The rearrangement joins TRBV28 to TRBJ1-5, with D unclear. CDR1 is MDHEN and CDR2 is SYDVKM in the germline V gene. Trimming left V 5 bases short and J 0 bases short, with 5 bases between. The CDR3 covers 13 residues. The CDR3 spells CASSINSNQPQHF. For the CDR3, the DNA is TGTGCCAGCAGTATCAATAGCAATCAGCCCCAGCATTTT.

V usage is TRBV29-1 and J usage is TRBJ2-3; D is unresolved. The CDR3 has 13 amino acids. V was shortened by 1 base and J by 0 bases, with 5 bases between the two germline ends. CDR1 and CDR2 (germline): SQVTM, ANQGSEA. The DNA for the CDR3 is TGCAGCGTTGAAGGGATGAGCACAGATACGCAGTATTTT. Translation gives CSVEGMSTDTQYF.

The genes are TRBV4-1 and TRBJ1-1; D is perhaps TRBD1 (5 bases). The CDR3 has 15 residues. Germline CDR1 MGHRA, CDR2 YSYEKL. Trimming cost V 1 base and J 2 bases, with 11 bases left between them. CDR3 region: CASSQVGGVNTEAFF. The CDR3 nucleotides are TGCGCCAGCAGCCAAGTCGGAGGGGTAAACACTGAAGCTTTCTTT.

The gene calls are TRBV11-2 and TRBJ2-4, with 8 nucleotides matching TRBD1. The CDR3 loop spans 17 amino acids. Germline assignment: CDR1 SGHAT and CDR2 FQNNGV. V shed 1 base and J 2 bases; nucleotides not matched to a gene: 7. This chain's CDR3 is CASSLAGQGLTKNIQYF. The CDR3 DNA follows: TGTGCCAGCAGCTTAGCCGGACAGGGTTTAACCAAAAACATTCAGTACTTC.

J is TRBJ1-2 and V is TRBV5-1, with D uncertain. CDR3 length equals 16 residues. Germline CDR1 and CDR2: SGHRS and YFSETQ. Between the trimmed V and J ends, which lost 1 base and 0 bases, there was a span of 13 bases. The DNA of the CDR3 is TGCGCCAGCAGCTTGAAGGTCCGGGGAGCTAACTATGGCTACACCTTC. It is translated as CASSLKVRGANYGYTF.

The chain uses TRBV4-1 and TRBJ2-1; D is perhaps TRBD2 (7 bases). The CDR3 totals 17 residues. Germline CDR1 MGHRA, CDR2 YSYEKL. V dropped 4 bases and J dropped 6 bases, with 22 bases sitting between them. CDR3 DNA sequence: TGCGCCAGCAGCCGCCCCCAACGGGGGGCAATCGGCAATGAGCAGTTCTTC. Amino acid sequence: CASSRPQRGAIGNEQFF.

The chain combines TRBV20-1 with TRBJ2-3; 8 bases map to TRBD1. The germline CDR1 and CDR2 sequences are DFQATT and SNEGSKA (reference sequence). The CDR3 is made up of 15 amino acids. V lost 5 bases and J lost 4; bases outside the gene matches: 11. The CDR3 region has the DNA TGCAGTGCTGTACCGACAGGGGTAGAGTCAGATACGCAGTATTTT. Translating gives CSAVPTGVESDTQYF.

This clonotype was counted a few times. This chain joins TRBV3-1 and TRBJ2-3; 10 nucleotides line up with TRBD2. This CDR3 has 16 amino acids. After removal of 4 bases from V and 3 bases from J, the junction contained 7 bases not matched to a gene. Germline assignment: CDR1 LGHDT and CDR2 YNNKEL (reference sequence). The CDR3 loop reads CASSPLASGGTDTQYF. The CDR3, as DNA: TGTGCCAGCAGCCCCTTGGCTAGCGGGGGTACAGATACGCAGTATTTT.

V gene TRBV6-2 or TRBV6-3 combines with J gene TRBJ1-5, with 7 bases fitting TRBD1. Trimming at V came to 0 bases and at J to 5 bases, leaving 10 bases not matched to a gene. The germline CDR1 and CDR2 sequences are MNHEY and SVGEGT. The CDR3 spans 17 residues. Written as DNA, the CDR3 is TGTGCCAGCAGTTACTCCCGCGAGGGGGCAAGGGATCAGCCCCAGCATTTT. As protein: CASSYSREGARDQPQHF.

The gene calls are TRBV11-2 and TRBJ2-3; D possibly corresponds to TRBD2 (7 bases). Deletions cut 4 bases from V and 6 bases from J, with 14 bases between. Germline-derived CDR1 and CDR2 are SGHAT and FQNNGV. This CDR3 is built from 14 residues. In DNA form, the CDR3 reads TGTGCCAGCAGCTCCAGAGGGGGGGAGGATACGCAGTATTTT. Translated, it gives CASSSRGGEDTQYF.

This clonotype occurred a few times. The CDR3 is CASSQGEGGDTQYF. CDR3 DNA sequence: TGCGCCAGCAGCCAAGGTGAAGGCGGGGATACGCAGTATTTT. The J gene is TRBJ2-3, the V gene TRBV4-1; D perhaps matches TRBD2 (5 bases). Looked up from germline, CDR1 is MGHRA and CDR2 is YSYEKL. The V end lost 1 base, the J end lost 6 bases, and 11 bases lay between the germline ends. The CDR3 loop spans 14 amino acids.

This clonotype was detected only a few times. This chain uses TRBV6-5 with TRBJ1-2; D gene unclear. The CDR3 runs 12 residues. Germline CDR1 is MNHEY and CDR2 is SVGAGI. V was clipped by 6 bases and J by 2 bases, with 7 bases between them. The CDR3 protein is CASSADNYGYTF. CDR3 DNA sequence: TGTGCCAGCAGCGCGGACAACTATGGCTACACCTTC.

The rearrangement links TRBV6-5 to TRBJ2-7, with TRBD2 identical over 7 bases. V gave up 2 bases and J gave up 7 bases; unmatched junction bases: 11. CDR3 length equals 15 residues. The germline V gene has CDR1 MNHEY and CDR2 SVGAGI. The CDR3 region has the DNA TGTGCCAGCAGTTACGGGGGAGGGGACTTAGCGGAGCAGTACTTC. Its translation is CASSYGGGDLAEQYF.